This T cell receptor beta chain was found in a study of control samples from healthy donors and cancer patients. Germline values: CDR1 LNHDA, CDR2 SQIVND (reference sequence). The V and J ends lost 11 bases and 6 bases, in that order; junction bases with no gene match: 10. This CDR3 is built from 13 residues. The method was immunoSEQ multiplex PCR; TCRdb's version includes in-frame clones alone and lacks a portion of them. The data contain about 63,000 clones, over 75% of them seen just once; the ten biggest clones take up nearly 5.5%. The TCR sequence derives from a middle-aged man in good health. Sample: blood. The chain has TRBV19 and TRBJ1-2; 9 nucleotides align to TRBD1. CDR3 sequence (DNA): TGTGCCGGAGGGGGACAGGGTGTCGATGGCTACACCTTC. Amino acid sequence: CAGGGQGVDGYTF.